The 19 T cell receptor beta chains below come from one sample, sequenced in a study of vaccination effects on CD4 cells after COVID-19. ViraFEST expansion of antigen-specific CD4+ T cells with viral peptide pools preceded sequencing. Subsequent to less than 13 days of culture, CD4+ T cells were isolated. BNT162b2 vaccine or mRNA-1273 vaccine was given to participants in two doses. Their cognate antigens are unknown. Profiling relied on immunoSEQ multiplex PCR, and the TCRdb table lists in-frame clones only, not all of them. The sample contains approximately 65,000 clones, around two thirds of which appear only once. The input for sequencing was CD4+ T cells from PBMCs cultured with HCoV-229E spike peptides, taken after COVID-19 vaccination. These receptors were taken from a human donor who received a COVID-19 vaccine.

This clone has just a few counts. The chain uses TRBV30 and TRBJ1-2, with 8 bases fitting TRBD1. The CDR3 sequence is 13 residues long. Germline V lookup: CDR1 GTSNPN, CDR2 SVGIG (reference sequence). Unmatched junction bases numbered 2, after V lost 1 base and J lost 4 bases. The CDR3 region is CAWSAGGGYGYTF. The CDR3, as DNA: TGTGCCTGGAGTGCAGGGGGCGGCTATGGCTACACCTTC.

This clone was observed a few times. The chain has TRBV18 and TRBJ2-1; possibly TRBD2 for D (5 bases). The CDR3 has 14 residues. CDR1 and CDR2 (germline): KGHSH, LQKENI. The germline V and J ends were trimmed by 1 base and 9 bases, with 13 bases remaining between them. CDR3: CASSPQSGEGEQFF. The CDR3 coding sequence is TGTGCCAGCTCACCACAATCCGGGGAAGGTGAGCAGTTCTTC.

The V call is TRBV5-8, the J call TRBJ2-7; D may be TRBD1 (5 bases). The germline CDR1 and CDR2 sequences are SGHTS and YDEGEE. V was cut by 0 bases and J by 4 bases, with 8 bases left in between. The CDR3 contains 13 residues. The DNA for the CDR3 is TGTGCCAGCAGCTTGGAGCAGGGATACGAGCAGTACGTC. It translates to CASSLEQGYEQYV.

V and J are TRBV10-3 and TRBJ1-1, with D unclear. Germline loops: CDR1 ENHRY, CDR2 SYGVKD. The germline V and J ends were trimmed by 7 bases and 4 bases, with 16 bases remaining between them. CDR3 length: 14 residues. CDR3 in DNA: TGTGCCATCACCCAACACGGTGGGTCCACTGAAGCTTTCTTT. It translates to CAITQHGGSTEAFF.

The chain uses TRBV6-4 and TRBJ2-3, with 10 bases aligning to TRBD2. Germline CDR1 MRHNA, CDR2 SNTAGT. CDR3 length: 16 residues. J was trimmed by 8 bases and V by 4 bases; bases with no gene match: 12. This chain's CDR3 is CASSVERGGSVSTQYF. The CDR3 DNA reads TGTGCCAGCAGTGTCGAGCGGGGGGGTTCAGTGTCTACGCAGTATTTT.

This clone appeared once. This chain links TRBV19 with TRBJ1-5; D is undetermined. This CDR3 is 15 amino acids long. The V and J ends lost 7 bases and 1 base respectively, with 14 bases between them. The V gene's germline CDR1 is LNHDA and CDR2 SQIVND (reference sequence). The CDR3 region is CASTPTGRSNQPQHF. CDR3 sequence (DNA): TGTGCCAGTACCCCGACTGGACGGAGCAATCAGCCCCAGCATTTT.

The chain joins TRBV6-6 to TRBJ1-4; D gene unclear. CDR1 MNHNY and CDR2 SVGAGI come from the germline V gene (reference sequence). Trimming took 5 bases from V and 5 from J, leaving 6 bases between them. The CDR3 runs to 12 residues. CDR3 DNA sequence: TGTGCCAGCAGTCGGCCAAATGAAAAACTGTTTTTT. Residues: CASSRPNEKLFF.

The J gene is TRBJ2-7, the V gene TRBV18; D could derive from TRBD1 or TRBD2 (6 bases each). With 3 bases removed from V and 5 bases from J, the gap between germline ends came to 11 bases. This CDR3 spans 13 amino acids. Germline V gene sequence: CDR1 KGHSH, CDR2 LQKENI. This CDR3 reads CASSPRGLNEQYV. Here the CDR3 DNA reads TGTGCCAGCTCACCCCGGGGGCTAAACGAGCAGTACGTC.

The V call is TRBV19, the J call TRBJ2-1; TRBD2 aligns across 12 bases. Per the germline V gene, CDR1 is LNHDA and CDR2 is SQIVND (reference sequence). The CDR3 contains 13 residues. J lost 7 bases, V lost 10 bases, and 5 bases had no gene match. The CDR3 reads CAIASGGANEQFF. For the CDR3, the DNA is TGTGCCATCGCTAGCGGGGGGGCTAATGAGCAGTTCTTC.

This rearrangement joins TRBV3-1 (or the pseudogene TRBV3-2) to TRBJ1-1; no definite D call. Per the germline V gene, CDR1 is LGHDT and CDR2 is YNNKEL (reference sequence). The CDR3 is made up of 15 amino acids. Between the trimmed V and J ends, which lost 5 bases and 1 base, there was a span of 14 bases. CDR3 sequence: CASSYRGAGNTEAFF. CDR3 nucleotide sequence: TGTGCCAGCAGCTACCGCGGCGCGGGGAACACTGAAGCTTTCTTT.

The CDR3, as DNA: TGTGCCAGCAGTTACTCGACAGGGGGTGGTCAGCCCCAGCATTTT. Its protein is CASSYSTGGGQPQHF. J is TRBJ1-5 and V is TRBV6-5; 9 positions agree with TRBD1. V lost 0 bases and J lost 6; bases outside the gene matches: 3. Germline CDR1 is MNHEY and CDR2 is SVGAGI. This CDR3 is 15 amino acids long.

The V gene is TRBV3-1 (or the pseudogene TRBV3-2), the J gene TRBJ1-2; 7 bases map to TRBD1. V gave up 2 bases and J gave up 4 bases; unmatched junction bases: 7. The CDR3 has 15 residues. Germline CDR1 reads LGHDT; CDR2 reads YNNKEL (reference sequence). The CDR3 bases are TGTGCCAGCAGCCAATCAGGGGGGGACAGCTATGGCTACACCTTC. Its translation: CASSQSGGDSYGYTF.

This chain links TRBV10-1 with TRBJ2-3; D assignment may be TRBD1 or TRBD2 (5 bases each). CDR3 length: 16 residues. V lost 6 bases, J lost 5 bases, and 21 bases lay in between. CDR1 is WNHNN, CDR2 SYGVQD, per germline (reference sequence). The CDR3 sequence: CASSDLGTPVGDTQYF. CDR3 nucleotides: TGCGCCAGCAGCGATCTTGGGACCCCCGTCGGAGATACGCAGTATTTT.

The rearrangement links TRBV5-1 to TRBJ1-1; TRBD1 is a possible D gene (5 bases). Looked up from germline, CDR1 is SGHRS and CDR2 is YFSETQ. The CDR3 loop spans 13 amino acids. Between the trimmed V and J ends, which lost 5 bases and 1 base, there was a span of 9 bases. The CDR3 coding sequence is TGCGCCAGCAGTTTCCAGGGGAACACTGAAGCTTTCTTT. It specifies CASSFQGNTEAFF.

This clone was observed a few times. V is TRBV10-3 and J is TRBJ1-2; 8 bases fit TRBD1. After removal of 5 bases from V and 3 bases from J, the junction contained 2 bases not matched to a gene. CDR1 and CDR2 from the germline V gene are ENHRY and SYGVKD. The CDR3 contains 13 residues. The CDR3 DNA sequence: TGTGCCATCAGTCAGGGGGCTGACTATGGCTACACCTTC. Its translation: CAISQGADYGYTF.

This rearrangement joins TRBV6-2 or TRBV6-3 to TRBJ1-2; D possibly corresponds to TRBD1 (5 bases). CDR3 size: 14 residues. Germline V gene sequence: CDR1 MNHEY, CDR2 SVGEGT. Between the trimmed V and J ends, which lost 0 bases and 4 bases, there was a span of 9 bases. The CDR3 DNA is TGTGCCAGCAGTTACTCAGGACACAGCTATGGCTACACCTTC. Encoded protein: CASSYSGHSYGYTF.

The V gene is TRBV28, the J gene TRBJ2-7, with D possibly TRBD1 on 6 matching bases. This CDR3 has 17 amino acids. CDR1 and CDR2 (germline): MDHEN, SYDVKM. V dropped 5 bases and J dropped 0 bases, with 20 bases sitting between them. The CDR3: CASSPLGQGPSSYEQYV. In DNA form, the CDR3 reads TGTGCCAGCAGTCCCCTAGGGCAGGGGCCTAGCTCCTACGAGCAGTACGTC.

A few counts support this clone. The gene calls are TRBV18 and TRBJ2-2, with a tentative D call TRBD1 (5 bases). Deletions cut 2 bases from V and 4 bases from J, with 11 bases between. This CDR3 spans 15 amino acids. CDR1 is KGHSH and CDR2 is LQKENI in the germline V gene. The chain's CDR3 is CASSPERQFTGELFF. In nucleotides, the CDR3 is TGTGCCAGCTCACCAGAAAGACAGTTCACCGGGGAGCTGTTTTTT. Using reference TRBV18 and TRBJ2-2 for the parts outside the CDR3, the full variable domain is NAGVMQNPRHLVRRRGQEARLRCSPMKGHSHVYWYRQLPEEGLKFMVYLQKENIIDESGMPKERFSAEFPKEGPSILRIQQVVRGDSAAYFCASSPERQFTGELFFGEGSRLTVL.

The chain combines TRBV7-2 with TRBJ2-2; D may be TRBD2 (7 bases). Trimming took 3 bases from V and 4 from J, leaving 12 bases between them. The CDR3 spans 15 residues. The germline V gene encodes CDR1 SGHTA and CDR2 FQGNSA. Here the CDR3 DNA reads TGTGCCAGCAGCTTTGGGGGGGCTGGCACCGGGGAGCTGTTTTTT. Translation: CASSFGGAGTGELFF.